This T cell receptor beta chain was obtained from a study of T cell responses to AZD1222 COVID-19 vaccine. Notes on the study in general: With dominance at 160-218 and 743-854, vaccine-associated CD4 TCRs spanned spike. Spike-specific TCR breadth and depth grew following two AZD1222 doses. Most donors were white British, females outnumbered males, and clonal diversity was possibly underestimated.

Comment on this clone: The antigen remains undetermined.

The CDR3 has 15 amino acids. In germline, CDR1 is MNHEY, CDR2 SMNVEV (reference sequence). V trimming: 4 bases; J trimming: 1 base; junction bases outside the gene matches: 6. Using immunoSEQ multiplex PCR, the repertoire was profiled, and TCRdb retains in-frame clones only, with some absent. The table includes 120,000 to 150,000 clones, approximately 89% detected once. The gene calls are TRBV27 and TRBJ1-1; the match to TRBD1 covers 7 bases. Material: peripheral blood, obtained on day 0 of MenACWY control vaccination. The receptor comes from an adult in good health. The CDR3 loop reads CASSWRGGPNTEAFF. CDR3 coding DNA: TGTGCCAGCAGTTGGAGAGGGGGCCCGAACACTGAAGCTTTCTTT.